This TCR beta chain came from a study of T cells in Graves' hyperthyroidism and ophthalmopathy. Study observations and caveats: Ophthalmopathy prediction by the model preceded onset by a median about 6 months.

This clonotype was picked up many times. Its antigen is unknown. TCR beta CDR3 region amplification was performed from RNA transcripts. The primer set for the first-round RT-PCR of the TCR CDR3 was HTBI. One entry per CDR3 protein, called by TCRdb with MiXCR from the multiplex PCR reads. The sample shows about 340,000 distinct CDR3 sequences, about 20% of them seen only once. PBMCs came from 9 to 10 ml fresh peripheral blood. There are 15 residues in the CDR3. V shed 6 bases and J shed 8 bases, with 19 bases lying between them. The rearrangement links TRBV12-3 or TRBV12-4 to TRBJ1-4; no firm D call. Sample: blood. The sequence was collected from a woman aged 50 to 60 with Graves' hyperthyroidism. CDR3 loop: CASSLHGAADEKLFF. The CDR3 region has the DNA TGTGCCAGCAGCCTGCACGGAGCTGCTGACGAAAAACTGTTTTTT.